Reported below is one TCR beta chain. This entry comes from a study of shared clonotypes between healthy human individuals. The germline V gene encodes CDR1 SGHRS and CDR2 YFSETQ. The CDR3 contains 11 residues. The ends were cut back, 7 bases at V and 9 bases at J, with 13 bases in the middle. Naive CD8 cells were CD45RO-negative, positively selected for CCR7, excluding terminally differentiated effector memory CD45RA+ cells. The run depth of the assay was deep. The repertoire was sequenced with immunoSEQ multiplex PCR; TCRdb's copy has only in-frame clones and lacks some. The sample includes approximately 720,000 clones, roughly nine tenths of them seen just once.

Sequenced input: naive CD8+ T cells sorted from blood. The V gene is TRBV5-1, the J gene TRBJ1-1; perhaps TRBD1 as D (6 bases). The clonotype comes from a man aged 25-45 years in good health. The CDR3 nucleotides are TGCGCCAGCGAAAAAGGGGGTAAAGCTTTCTTT. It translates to CASEKGGKAFF. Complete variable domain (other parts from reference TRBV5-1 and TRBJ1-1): KAGVTQTPRYLIKTRGQQVTLSCSPISGHRSVSWYQQTPGQGLQFLFEYFSETQRNKGNFPGRFSGRQFSNSRSEMNVSTLELGDSALYLCASEKGGKAFFGQGTRLTVV.